Listed below are T cell receptor beta chains from one sample, sequenced in a study of CD8+ T cells in alopecia areata. Repertoires were generated with immunoSEQ multiplex PCR, while TCRdb's copy carries only in-frame clones and drops some. The table has 220,000 or so clones, 50% to 60% seen once; the top ten hold roughly 0.47%. The sequenced sample was CD4+ T cells sorted from blood, obtained at week 0. Every receptor here comes from a human donor with alopecia areata. Both conserved end residues are part of each CDR3. A D gene is named only where the DNA matches it firmly. The listing skips clone size in some rows; elsewhere it reads once, few, many or a size class.

j_gene,d_gene,abundance,v_gene,CDR3aa,CDR3nt
TRBJ1-5,TRBD1,-,TRBV7-9,CASSSRTGWGPQHF,TGTGCCAGCAGCTCCCGGACAGGGTGGGGGCCCCAGCATTTT
TRBJ2-4,-,-,TRBV4-1,CASSSGQPLAKNIQYF,TGCGCCAGCAGCTCTGGACAGCCCTTAGCCAAAAACATTCAGTACTTC
TRBJ2-7,TRBD1,few,TRBV29-1,CSVDGTGSYEQYF,TGCAGCGTTGATGGGACAGGGTCCTACGAGCAGTACTTC
TRBJ2-1,-,few,TRBV5-6,CASSLSRNEQFF,TGTGCCAGCAGCTTGTCCCGGAATGAGCAGTTCTTC
TRBJ1-1,TRBD1,-,TRBV19,CASTRGQGGLNTAFF,TGTGCCAGTACCAGAGGACAGGGGGGATTGAATACGGCTTTCTTT
TRBJ2-7,TRBD1,-,TRBV29-1,CSVSGTGGFEQYF,TGCAGCGTTTCCGGGACAGGGGGCTTCGAGCAGTACTTC
TRBJ1-2,-,-,TRBV29-1,CTPFRRGLGGYTF,TGCACCCCGTTTCGGAGGGGATTGGGTGGCTACACCTTC
TRBJ2-6,-,few,TRBV7-9,CASRGSGANVLTF,TGTGCCAGCAGGGGTTCTGGGGCCAACGTCCTGACTTTC
TRBJ2-7,TRBD1,few,TRBV29-1,CSVEGTGLRYF,TGCAGCGTTGAAGGGACAGGGCTTAGGTACTTC
TRBJ2-1,TRBD2,-,TRBV4-1,CASRGLAGESGYNEQFF,TGCGCCAGCAGAGGACTAGCGGGAGAATCGGGGTACAATGAGCAGTTCTTC
TRBJ2-7,-,-,TRBV5-6,CASSSWAPPWEQYF,TGTGCCAGCAGTTCCTGGGCCCCCCCTTGGGAGCAGTACTTC
TRBJ1-1,-,-,TRBV29-1,CSGQDSGTEAFF,TGCAGCGGGCAGGATTCGGGGACTGAAGCTTTCTTT
TRBJ2-3,-,few,TRBV29-1,CSVKSDTSTDTQYF,TGCAGCGTAAAAAGCGATACTAGCACAGATACGCAGTATTTT
TRBJ2-7,-,few,TRBV7-2,CASSFLYEQYF,TGTGCCAGCAGCTTCCTCTACGAGCAGTACTTC
TRBJ2-1,-,few,TRBV7-2,CASSLVGRSLRARGEKFF,TGTGCCAGCAGCTTAGTAGGGAGGTCTTTGAGGGCCCGAGGGGAGAAGTTCTTC
TRBJ2-6,-,-,TRBV7-8,CASPGGDSGANVLTF,TGTGCCAGCCCTGGGGGTGACTCTGGGGCCAACGTCCTGACTTTC
TRBJ1-3,TRBD1,-,TRBV29-1,CSVQGLDSGNTIYF,TGCAGCGTACAGGGGCTAGACTCTGGAAACACCATATATTTT
TRBJ1-5,-,-,TRBV9,CASSQSHSNQPQHF,TGTGCCAGCAGCCAGTCGCATAGCAATCAGCCCCAGCATTTT
TRBJ1-5,-,-,TRBV4-1,CASSQDEGAAGNQPQHF,TGCGCCAGCAGCCAAGACGAAGGGGCAGCAGGTAATCAGCCCCAGCATTTT
TRBJ1-1,-,few,TRBV6-5,CASSNPGRGIPEAFF,TGTGCCAGCAGTAACCCGGGGAGAGGGATTCCTGAAGCTTTCTTT
TRBJ2-3,-,few,TRBV4-1,CASSQGQPDTQYF,TGCGCCAGCAGCCAAGGTCAGCCAGATACGCAGTATTTT
TRBJ2-7,-,-,TRBV7-2,CASSLYLLPHEQYF,TGTGCCAGCAGCTTATATCTGTTACCCCACGAGCAGTACTTC
TRBJ1-2,-,few,TRBV5-1,CASSLEDSDGYTF,TGCGCCAGCAGCTTGGAGGATTCTGATGGCTACACCTTC
TRBJ2-5,-,few,TRBV5-1,CASSEQETQYF,TGCGCCAGCAGCGAACAAGAGACCCAGTACTTC
TRBJ1-6,-,-,TRBV7-6,CASSLDFPNSPLHF,TGTGCCAGCAGCTTAGATTTCCCGAATTCACCCCTCCACTTT
TRBJ1-4,TRBD1,-,TRBV7-9,CASSPRQGATNEKLFF,TGTGCCAGCAGCCCCCGACAGGGGGCTACTAATGAAAAACTGTTTTTT
TRBJ2-7,-,few,TRBV2,CASSARSYEQYF,TGTGCCAGCAGTGCGCGCAGCTACGAGCAGTACTTC